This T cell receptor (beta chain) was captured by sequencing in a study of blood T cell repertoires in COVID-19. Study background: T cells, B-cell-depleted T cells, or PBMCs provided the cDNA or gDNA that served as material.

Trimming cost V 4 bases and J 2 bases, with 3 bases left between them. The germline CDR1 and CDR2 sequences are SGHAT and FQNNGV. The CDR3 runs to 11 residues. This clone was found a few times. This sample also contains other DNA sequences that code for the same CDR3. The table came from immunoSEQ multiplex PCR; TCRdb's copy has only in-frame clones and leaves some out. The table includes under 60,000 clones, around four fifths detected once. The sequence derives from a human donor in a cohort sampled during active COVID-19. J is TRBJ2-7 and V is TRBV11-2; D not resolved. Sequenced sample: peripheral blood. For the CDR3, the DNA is TGTGCCAGCAGCTCAACCTACGAGCAGTACTTC. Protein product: CASSSTYEQYF.